This passage covers 14 T cell receptor beta chains from one sample sequenced in a study of T cells in Graves' hyperthyroidism and ophthalmopathy. Regions amplified from RNA transcripts were the TCR beta CDR3 regions. The HTBI set primed first-round TCR CDR3 RT-PCR. Using its own MiXCR run on the multiplex PCR reads, TCRdb lists one record per CDR3 protein. Of 300,000 to 450,000 distinct CDR3 sequences detected, around a quarter appear once; the ten largest clones hold around 79%. Material for sequencing was blood. These receptors all come from a man aged 45-65 years with Graves' hyperthyroidism.

This clonotype turned up a few times. This sequence joins TRBV18 and TRBJ1-2; D uncertain. CDR1 and CDR2 (germline): KGHSH, LQKENI. Trimming removed 1 base from V and 9 bases from J, with 12 bases in between. The CDR3 sequence is 13 residues long. DNA of the CDR3: TGTGCCAGCTCACCACAAAGGGATTCTAGCTACACCTTC. It yields the protein CASSPQRDSSYTF. The full variable domain, with the rest looked up from reference TRBV18 and TRBJ1-2, is NAGVMQNPRHLVRRRGQEARLRCSPMKGHSHVYWYRQLPEEGLKFMVYLQKENIIDESGMPKERFSAEFPKEGPSILRIQQVVRGDSAAYFCASSPQRDSSYTFGSGTRLTVV.

In this sample, this clonotype turned up a few times. One end of the junction varies from germline; a read error may be responsible. The CDR3 sequence is CASRETGNAEAFF. For the CDR3, the DNA is TGTGCCAGCAGAGAGACGGGGAACGCTGAAGCTTTCTTT. The chain uses TRBV6-1 and TRBJ1-1; no definite D call. The CDR3 totals 13 residues. CDR1 and CDR2 (germline): MNHNS, SASEGT.

In this sample, this clonotype turned up a few times. This chain joins TRBV5-4 and TRBJ2-3; D is possibly TRBD2 (5 bases). V was trimmed by 0 bases and J by 0 bases, leaving 8 bases between them. The CDR3 extends over 15 amino acids. From germline, CDR1 is SGHNT and CDR2 YYREEE (reference sequence). CDR3 in DNA: TGTGCCAGCAGCTTGGGTAGCGCAAGCACAGATACGCAGTATTTT. It translates to CASSLGSASTDTQYF.

This clonotype was counted ten times or more. The rearrangement links TRBV20-1 to TRBJ2-5; 8 bases fit TRBD2. The CDR3 is made up of 15 amino acids. Trimming at V came to 5 bases and at J to 2 bases, leaving 10 bases not matched to a gene. Germline V lookup: CDR1 DFQATT, CDR2 SNEGSKA (reference sequence). In DNA form, the CDR3 reads TGCAGTGCTCGCGGCGGGGGGCTAGGGCAAGAGACCCAGTACTTC. Its translation: CSARGGGLGQETQYF.

There are a few counts of this clonotype. J is TRBJ2-3 and V is TRBV24-1; no definite D call. The CDR3 runs to 13 residues. Trimming stripped 4 bases from V and 6 bases from J, with 10 bases between. Looked up from germline, CDR1 is KGHDR and CDR2 is SFDVKD. In DNA, the CDR3 is TGTGCCACCAGTGAACCCCCTCGGGATACGCAGTATTTT. Its protein is CATSEPPRDTQYF.

This clonotype was detected ten times or more. The J gene is TRBJ2-1, the V gene TRBV11-2; D is undetermined. The CDR3 sequence is 16 residues long. Trimming left V 1 base short and J 0 bases short, with 10 bases between. Germline CDR1 is SGHAT and CDR2 is FQNNGV. The CDR3 protein is CASSLGSTSSYNEQFF. The CDR3 DNA is TGTGCCAGCAGCTTAGGTAGTACGAGCTCCTACAATGAGCAGTTCTTC. The complete variable domain, with remaining parts taken from reference TRBV11-2 and TRBJ2-1, reads EAGVAQSPRYKIIEKRQSVAFWCNPISGHATLYWYQQILGQGPKLLIQFQNNGVVDDSQLPKDRFSAERLKGVDSTLKIQPAKLEDSAVYLCASSLGSTSSYNEQFFGPGTRLTVL.

In its sample, this clonotype was seen many times. The rearrangement links TRBV3-1 to TRBJ2-1, with TRBD2 identical over 13 bases. V dropped 4 bases and J dropped 8; count of bases not matched to a gene: 5. Germline loops: CDR1 LGHDT, CDR2 YNNKEL (reference sequence). This CDR3 is built from 15 residues. CDR3 in amino acids: CASSPGLAGVHEQFF. CDR3 bases: TGTGCCAGCAGCCCCGGACTAGCGGGAGTACATGAGCAGTTCTTC.

This clonotype was observed a few times. The chain recombines TRBV7-6 with TRBJ1-2; possibly TRBD1 for D (5 bases). Trimming stripped 4 bases from V and 6 bases from J, with 18 bases between. The CDR3 contains 15 residues. From germline, CDR1 is SGHVS and CDR2 FNYEAQ. This CDR3 reads CASSSGGAEGHGYTF. CDR3 bases: TGTGCCAGCAGCTCTGGCGGAGCGGAGGGACATGGCTACACCTTC.

This clonotype was counted many times. This chain connects TRBV20-1 to TRBJ2-3; maybe TRBD1 (6 bases). The CDR3 has 16 residues. V shed 3 bases and J shed 2 bases, with 18 bases lying between them. Germline V lookup: CDR1 DFQATT, CDR2 SNEGSKA (reference sequence). CDR3 sequence reads: CSASQRSGGDTDTQYF. In nucleotides, the CDR3 is TGCAGTGCTAGTCAACGGTCTGGGGGCGACACAGATACGCAGTATTTT.

This clonotype was seen ten or more times. J is TRBJ1-1 and V is TRBV6-1; 10 bases agree with TRBD1. CDR3 length equals 12 residues. CDR1 and CDR2 (germline): MNHNS, SASEGT. Trimming at V came to 2 bases and at J to 11 bases, leaving 2 bases not matched to a gene. CDR3 protein: CASSERQGAAFF. CDR3 nucleotide sequence: TGTGCCAGCAGTGAAAGACAGGGGGCGGCTTTCTTT.

This clonotype came up a few times. The gene calls are TRBV7-9 and TRBJ2-2; D unclear. V lost 10 bases to trimming and J lost 0 bases, with 9 bases between them. There are 13 residues in the CDR3. Germline loops: CDR1 SEHNR, CDR2 FQNEAQ (reference sequence). DNA for the CDR3: TGTGCCATCATGGATCCGAACACCGGGGAGCTGTTTTTT. Translating gives CAIMDPNTGELFF.

There are a few counts of this clonotype. The J gene is TRBJ2-5, the V gene TRBV5-5; D is possibly TRBD1 (6 bases). Germline values: CDR1 SGHKS, CDR2 YYEKEE (reference sequence). This CDR3 has 14 residues. The ends were cut back, 6 bases at V and 3 bases at J, with 15 bases in the middle. The CDR3 region has the DNA TGTGCCAGCACATGGGTAGGGGGAAAAGAGACCCAGTACTTC. Amino acid sequence: CASTWVGGKETQYF.

This clonotype was observed at least ten times. V gene TRBV3-1 combines with J gene TRBJ2-2; D unresolved. The CDR3 is 12 residues long. Germline CDR1 reads LGHDT; CDR2 reads YNNKEL (reference sequence). Trimming took 5 bases from V and 6 from J, leaving 7 bases between them. The CDR3 region is CASSLVSGELFF. CDR3 bases: TGTGCCAGCAGCTTAGTTTCCGGGGAGCTGTTTTTT.

The chain recombines TRBV10-3 with TRBJ2-3, with D tentatively TRBD1 or TRBD2 (5 bases each). Germline V CDR1 and CDR2: ENHRY, SYGVKD. V dropped 1 base and J dropped 3 bases, with 14 bases sitting between them. The CDR3 spans 16 residues. The CDR3 DNA follows: TGTGCCATCAGTGAGTTGGGGCCGGGAAATACAGATACGCAGTATTTT. Translation gives CAISELGPGNTDTQYF.